This entry lists 10 T cell receptor beta chains sequenced from one sample in a study of chemoradiotherapy in HPV16-positive cancers. The table came from immunoSEQ multiplex PCR; TCRdb's copy has only in-frame clones and leaves some out. This table holds some 25,000 clones, roughly 94% found once. The specimen was taken from a patient who underwent chemoradiotherapy. The source of these receptors is a human donor with HPV-associated anogenital cancer.

The V call is TRBV29-1, the J call TRBJ1-2; D is unclear. The CDR3 consists of 10 residues. The V and J ends lost 7 bases and 5 bases respectively, with 8 bases between them. Germline V lookup: CDR1 SQVTM, CDR2 ANQGSEA. CDR3 sequence: CSAGDYGYTF. In DNA form, the CDR3 reads TGCAGCGCTGGAGATTATGGCTACACCTTC.

The J gene is TRBJ2-1, the V gene TRBV19, with unresolved D. Germline-derived CDR1 and CDR2 are LNHDA and SQIVND (reference sequence). V was pared by 3 bases and J by 3 bases, with 6 bases between. The CDR3 has 13 residues. Here the CDR3 DNA reads TGTGCCAGTAGTATGGCCCGCTACAATGAGCAGTTCTTC. It encodes CASSMARYNEQFF.

The gene calls are TRBV5-1 and TRBJ2-3; a possible D gene is TRBD2 (5 bases). Germline V CDR1 and CDR2: SGHRS, YFSETQ. This CDR3 spans 17 amino acids. Trimming took 2 bases from V and 0 from J, leaving 16 bases between them. CDR3 nucleotides: TGCGCCAGCAGCTTAAAACGGACCGGAGGAAGCACAGATACGCAGTATTTT. This gives the protein CASSLKRTGGSTDTQYF.

This chain joins TRBV5-1 and TRBJ2-1, with TRBD2 matching 8 bases. This CDR3 contains 16 residues. V shed 0 bases, J shed 9 bases, and the junction held 11 bases outside the gene matches. Per the germline V gene, CDR1 is SGHRS and CDR2 is YFSETQ. CDR3 bases: TGCGCCAGCAGCTTGGACCTCGGACTAGCTCTTCCTGAGCAGTTCTTC. It translates to CASSLDLGLALPEQFF.

This chain connects TRBV6-1 to TRBJ2-7; 11 bases map to TRBD2. This CDR3 spans 16 amino acids. V shed 3 bases and J 4 bases; nucleotides not matched to a gene: 8. CDR1 and CDR2 from the germline V gene are MNHNS and SASEGT. This CDR3 reads CASSDRLAGGRYEQYF. The CDR3 DNA reads TGTGCCAGCAGTGACAGGCTAGCGGGAGGTCGGTACGAGCAGTACTTC.

The chain couples TRBV14 to TRBJ1-1; D remains ambiguous. Germline V gene sequence: CDR1 SGHDN, CDR2 FVKESK. The CDR3 is made up of 15 amino acids. V shed 4 bases and J shed 8 bases, with 20 bases lying between them. This chain's CDR3 is CASSPLGIRQREAFF. CDR3 bases: TGTGCCAGCAGCCCCCTGGGGATACGGCAGCGCGAAGCTTTCTTT.

In its sample, this clone is medium-sized. The J gene is TRBJ1-2, the V gene TRBV19; D possibly corresponds to TRBD1 (5 bases). Germline values: CDR1 LNHDA, CDR2 SQIVND (reference sequence). The V end was cut by 3 bases, the J end by 4 bases, with 12 bases between. This CDR3 is 14 amino acids long. CDR3 sequence (DNA): TGTGCCAGTAGTATGAAGCCAGGGAGCTATGGCTACACCTTC. Translating it yields CASSMKPGSYGYTF. Full variable domain (missing parts from reference TRBV19 and TRBJ1-2): DGGITQSPKYLFRKEGQNVTLSCEQNLNHDAMYWYRQDPGQGLRLIYYSQIVNDFQKGDIAEGYSVSREKKESFPLTVTSAQKNPTAFYLCASSMKPGSYGYTFGSGTRLTVV.

The rearrangement joins TRBV2 to TRBJ1-2; D might be TRBD1 (6 bases). CDR3 length: 13 amino acids. Germline CDR1 and CDR2: SNHLY and FYNNEI. V lost 1 base, J lost 8 bases, and 11 bases lay in between. In DNA, the CDR3 is TGTGCCAGCAGTGAAGTGCAGGGGAAAGGCTACACCTTC. It is translated as CASSEVQGKGYTF.

On this clone itself: The same CDR3 also results from other DNA sequences found in this sample. The V call is TRBV7-3, the J call TRBJ2-6; D not resolved. V was pared by 2 bases and J by 2 bases, with 4 bases between. The CDR3 spans 14 residues. CDR1 and CDR2 from the germline V gene are SGHTA and FQGTGA. The DNA for the CDR3 is TGTGCCAGCAGCTTAGGTCCTGGGGCCAACGTCCTGACTTTC. This codes for CASSLGPGANVLTF.

The rearrangement links TRBV29-1 to TRBJ1-5; D gene unclear. Germline CDR1 reads SQVTM; CDR2 reads ANQGSEA. The germline V and J ends were trimmed by 5 bases and 5 bases, with 10 bases remaining between them. The CDR3 spans 12 residues. DNA of the CDR3: TGCAGCGTTTCGGACGGGTATCAGCCCCAGCATTTT. Translation gives CSVSDGYQPQHF. Supplemented by reference TRBV29-1 and TRBJ1-5, the full variable domain reads SAVISQKPSRDICQRGTSLTIQCQVDSQVTMMFWYRQQPGQSLTLIATANQGSEATYESGFVIDKFPISRPNLTFSTLTVSNMSPEDSSIYLCSVSDGYQPQHFGDGTRLSIL.